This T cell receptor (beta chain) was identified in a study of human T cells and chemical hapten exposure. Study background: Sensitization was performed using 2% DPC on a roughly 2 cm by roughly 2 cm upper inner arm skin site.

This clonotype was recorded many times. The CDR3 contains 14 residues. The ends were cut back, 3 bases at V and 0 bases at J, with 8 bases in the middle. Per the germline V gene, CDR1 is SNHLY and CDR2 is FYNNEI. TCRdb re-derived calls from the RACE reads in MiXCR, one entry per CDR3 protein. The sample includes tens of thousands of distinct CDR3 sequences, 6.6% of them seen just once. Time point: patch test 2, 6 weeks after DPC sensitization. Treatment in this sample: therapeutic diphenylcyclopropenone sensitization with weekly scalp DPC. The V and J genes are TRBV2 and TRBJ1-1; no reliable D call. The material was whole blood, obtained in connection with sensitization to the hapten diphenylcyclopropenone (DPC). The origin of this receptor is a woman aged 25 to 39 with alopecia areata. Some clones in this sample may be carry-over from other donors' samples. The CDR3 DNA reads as TGTGCCAGCAGTGAGCGACGGGTGAACACTGAAGCTTTCTTT. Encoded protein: CASSERRVNTEAFF.